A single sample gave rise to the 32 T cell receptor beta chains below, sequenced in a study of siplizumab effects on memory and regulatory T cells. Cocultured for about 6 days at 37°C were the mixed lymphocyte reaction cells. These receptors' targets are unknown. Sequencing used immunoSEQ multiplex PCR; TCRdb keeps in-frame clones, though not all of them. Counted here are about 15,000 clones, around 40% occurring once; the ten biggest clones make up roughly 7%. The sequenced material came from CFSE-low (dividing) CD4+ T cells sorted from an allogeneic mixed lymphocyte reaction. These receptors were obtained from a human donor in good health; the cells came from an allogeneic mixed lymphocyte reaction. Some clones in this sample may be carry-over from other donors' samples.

The CDR3: CASSVAVLGEQFF. The CDR3 nucleotides read TGTGCCAGCAGCGTAGCAGTGCTCGGCGAGCAGTTCTTC. The chain carries TRBV9 and TRBJ2-1; D unresolved. CDR1 and CDR2 (germline): SGDLS, YYNGEE. There are 13 residues in the CDR3. V gave up 0 bases and J gave up 10 bases, with 11 bases separating them. The full variable domain, with the rest looked up from reference TRBV9 and TRBJ2-1, is DSGVTQTPKHLITATGQRVTLRCSPRSGDLSVYWYQQSLDQGLQFLIQYYNGEERAKGNILERFSAQQFPDLHSELNLSSLELGDSALYFCASSVAVLGEQFFGPGTRLTVL.

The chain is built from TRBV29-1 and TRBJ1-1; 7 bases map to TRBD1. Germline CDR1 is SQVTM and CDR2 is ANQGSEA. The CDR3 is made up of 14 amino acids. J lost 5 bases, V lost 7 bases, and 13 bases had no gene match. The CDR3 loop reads CSGSTGRDGTEAFF. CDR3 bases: TGCAGCGGCTCGACAGGGCGGGATGGGACTGAAGCTTTCTTT.

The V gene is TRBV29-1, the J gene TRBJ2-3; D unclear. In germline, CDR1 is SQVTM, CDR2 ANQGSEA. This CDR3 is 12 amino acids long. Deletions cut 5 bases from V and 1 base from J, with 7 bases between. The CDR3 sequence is CSVRPGTDTQYF. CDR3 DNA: TGCAGCGTTCGCCCCGGCACAGATACGCAGTATTTT.

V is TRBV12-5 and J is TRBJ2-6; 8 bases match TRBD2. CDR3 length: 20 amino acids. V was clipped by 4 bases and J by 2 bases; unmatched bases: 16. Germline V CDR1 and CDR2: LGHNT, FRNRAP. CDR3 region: CASGYSGGLHYSAGANVLTF. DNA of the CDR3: TGTGCTAGTGGTTACTCGGGAGGGTTACACTACAGCGCTGGGGCCAACGTCCTGACTTTC.

In DNA form, the CDR3 reads TGTGCCAGCAGCTTTTTGCCTCCGACTAGCGGGAGGGGGAATGAGCAGTTCTTC. Amino acids: CASSFLPPTSGRGNEQFF. The chain recombines TRBV11-1 with TRBJ2-1; 14 nucleotides align to TRBD2. CDR1 is SGHAT, CDR2 FQDESV, per germline (reference sequence). After removal of 3 bases from V and 7 bases from J, the junction contained 11 bases not matched to a gene. The CDR3 covers 18 residues.

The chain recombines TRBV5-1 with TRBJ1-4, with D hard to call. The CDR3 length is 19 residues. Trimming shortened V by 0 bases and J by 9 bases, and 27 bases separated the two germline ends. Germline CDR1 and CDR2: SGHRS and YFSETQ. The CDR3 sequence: CASSLAPVSLNSEDKKLFF. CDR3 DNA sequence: TGCGCCAGCAGCTTGGCCCCTGTATCCCTTAACTCCGAAGATAAAAAACTGTTTTTT.

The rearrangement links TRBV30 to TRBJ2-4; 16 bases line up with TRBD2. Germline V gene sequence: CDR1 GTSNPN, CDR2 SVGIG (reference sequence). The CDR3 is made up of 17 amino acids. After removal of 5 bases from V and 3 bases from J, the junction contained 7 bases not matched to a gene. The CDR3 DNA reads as TGTGCCTGGTGCGAGGGACTAGCGGGAGGGGACAAAAACATTCAGTACTTC. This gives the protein CAWCEGLAGGDKNIQYF.

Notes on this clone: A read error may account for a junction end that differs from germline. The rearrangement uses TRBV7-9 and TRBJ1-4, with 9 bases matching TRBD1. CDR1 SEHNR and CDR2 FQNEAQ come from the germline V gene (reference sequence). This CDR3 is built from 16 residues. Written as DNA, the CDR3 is TGTGCCAGCAGCATAGCGGGACAGGGCACTAATGAAAAACTGTTTTTT. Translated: CASSIAGQGTNEKLFF.

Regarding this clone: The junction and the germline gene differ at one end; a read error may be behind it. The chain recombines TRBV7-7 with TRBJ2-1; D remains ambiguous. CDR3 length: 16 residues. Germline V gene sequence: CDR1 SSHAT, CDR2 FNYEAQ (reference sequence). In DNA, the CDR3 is TGTGCTAGCAGCTTAGGCCGTCTAACGAGGTACAATGAGCAGTTCTTC. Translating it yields CASSLGRLTRYNEQFF.

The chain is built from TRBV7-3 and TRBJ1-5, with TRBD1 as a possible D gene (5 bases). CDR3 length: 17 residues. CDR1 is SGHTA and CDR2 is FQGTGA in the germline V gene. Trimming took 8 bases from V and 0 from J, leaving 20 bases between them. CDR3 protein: CASPGGTSTYSNQPQHF. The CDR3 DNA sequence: TGTGCCAGCCCAGGCGGGACCAGCACGTATAGCAATCAGCCCCAGCATTTT.

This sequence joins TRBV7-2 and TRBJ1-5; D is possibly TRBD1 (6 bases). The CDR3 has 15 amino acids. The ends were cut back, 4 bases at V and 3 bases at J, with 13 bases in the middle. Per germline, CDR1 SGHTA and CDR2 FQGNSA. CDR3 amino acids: CASSSSPGDNQPQHF. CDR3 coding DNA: TGTGCCAGCAGCTCGTCACCAGGGGACAATCAGCCCCAGCATTTT.

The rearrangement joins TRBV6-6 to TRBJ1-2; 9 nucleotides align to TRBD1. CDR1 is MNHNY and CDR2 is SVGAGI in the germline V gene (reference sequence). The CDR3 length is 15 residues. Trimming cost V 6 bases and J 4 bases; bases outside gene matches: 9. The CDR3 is CASSPYTGGTYGYTF. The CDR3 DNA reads TGTGCCAGCAGCCCGTATACAGGGGGCACCTATGGCTACACCTTC.

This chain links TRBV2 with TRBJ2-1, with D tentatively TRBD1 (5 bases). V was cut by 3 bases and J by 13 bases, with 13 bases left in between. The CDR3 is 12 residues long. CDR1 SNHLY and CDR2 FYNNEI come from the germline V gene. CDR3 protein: CASSDMQGLQFF. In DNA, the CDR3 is TGTGCCAGCAGTGACATGCAGGGTCTCCAGTTCTTC. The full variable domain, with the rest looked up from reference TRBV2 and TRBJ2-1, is EPEVTQTPSHQVTQMGQEVILRCVPISNHLYFYWYRQILGQKVEFLVSFYNNEISEKSEIFDDQFSVERPDGSNFTLKIRSTKLEDSAMYFCASSDMQGLQFFGPGTRLTVL.

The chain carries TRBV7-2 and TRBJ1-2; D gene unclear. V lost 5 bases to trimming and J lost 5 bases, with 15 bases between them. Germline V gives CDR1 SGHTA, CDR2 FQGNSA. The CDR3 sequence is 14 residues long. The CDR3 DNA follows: TGTGCCAGCAGCCGAAGACGGAGCCCTTATGGCTACACCTTC. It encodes CASSRRRSPYGYTF. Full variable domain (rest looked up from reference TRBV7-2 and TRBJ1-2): GAGVSQSPSNKVTEKGKDVELRCDPISGHTALYWYRQSLGQGLEFLIYFQGNSAPDKSGLPSDRFSAERTGGSVSTLTIQRTQQEDSAVYLCASSRRRSPYGYTFGSGTRLTVV.

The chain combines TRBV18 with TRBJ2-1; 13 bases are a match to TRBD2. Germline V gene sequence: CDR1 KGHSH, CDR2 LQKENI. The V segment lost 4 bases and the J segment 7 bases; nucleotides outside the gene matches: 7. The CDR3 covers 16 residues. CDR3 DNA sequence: TGTGCCAGCTCACGTACCGGGACTAGCGGGAAGAATGAGCAGTTCTTC. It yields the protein CASSRTGTSGKNEQFF.

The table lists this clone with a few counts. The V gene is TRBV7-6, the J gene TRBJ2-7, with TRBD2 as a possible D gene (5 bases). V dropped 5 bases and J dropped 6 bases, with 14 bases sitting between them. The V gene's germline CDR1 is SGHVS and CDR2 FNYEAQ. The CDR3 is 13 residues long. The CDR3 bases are TGTGCCAGCAGCCCTGGGAGTGTGTTCGAGCAGTACTTC. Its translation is CASSPGSVFEQYF. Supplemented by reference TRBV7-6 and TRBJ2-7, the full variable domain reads GAGVSQSPRYKVTKRGQDVALRCDPISGHVSLYWYRQALGQGPEFLTYFNYEAQQDKSGLPNDRFSAERPEGSISTLTIQRTEQRDSAMYRCASSPGSVFEQYFGPGTRLTVT.

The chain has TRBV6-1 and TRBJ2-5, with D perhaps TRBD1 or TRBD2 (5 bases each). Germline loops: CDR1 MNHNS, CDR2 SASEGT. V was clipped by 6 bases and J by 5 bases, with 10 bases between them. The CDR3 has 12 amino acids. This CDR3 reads CASSGAGETQYF. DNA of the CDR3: TGTGCCAGCAGCGGGGCCGGGGAGACCCAGTACTTC.

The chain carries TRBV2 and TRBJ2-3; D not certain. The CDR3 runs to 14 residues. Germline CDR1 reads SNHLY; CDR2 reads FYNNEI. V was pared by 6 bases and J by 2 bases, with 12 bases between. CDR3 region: CASRSSYSTDTQYF. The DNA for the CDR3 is TGTGCCAGCAGGAGTAGTTATTCCACAGATACGCAGTATTTT.

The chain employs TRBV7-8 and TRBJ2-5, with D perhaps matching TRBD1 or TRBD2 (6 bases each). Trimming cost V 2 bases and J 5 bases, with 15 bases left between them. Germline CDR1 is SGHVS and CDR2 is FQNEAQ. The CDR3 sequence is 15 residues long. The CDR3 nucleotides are TGTGCCAGCAGCTTATCTTCGGGGGCGAGGGAGACCCAGTACTTC. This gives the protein CASSLSSGARETQYF.

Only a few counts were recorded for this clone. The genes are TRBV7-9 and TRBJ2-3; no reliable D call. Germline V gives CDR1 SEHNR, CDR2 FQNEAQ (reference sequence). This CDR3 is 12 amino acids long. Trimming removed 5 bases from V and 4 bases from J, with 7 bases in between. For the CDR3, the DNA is TGTGCCAGCAGCGACGACTCAGATACGCAGTATTTT. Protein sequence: CASSDDSDTQYF.

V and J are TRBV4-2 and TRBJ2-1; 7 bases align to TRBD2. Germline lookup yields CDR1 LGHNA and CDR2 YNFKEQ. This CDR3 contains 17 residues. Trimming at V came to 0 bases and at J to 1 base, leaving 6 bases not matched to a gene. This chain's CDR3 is CASSQDLGGRSYNEQFF. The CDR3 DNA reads TGTGCCAGCAGCCAAGATCTTGGCGGGAGATCCTACAATGAGCAGTTCTTC.

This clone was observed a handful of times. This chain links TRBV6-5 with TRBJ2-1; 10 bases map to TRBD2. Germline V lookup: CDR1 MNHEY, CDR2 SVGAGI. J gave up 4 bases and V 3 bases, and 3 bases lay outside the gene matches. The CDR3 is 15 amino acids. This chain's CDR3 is CASSYSGGKYNEQFF. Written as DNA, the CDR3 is TGTGCCAGCAGTTATAGCGGGGGGAAATACAATGAGCAGTTCTTC.

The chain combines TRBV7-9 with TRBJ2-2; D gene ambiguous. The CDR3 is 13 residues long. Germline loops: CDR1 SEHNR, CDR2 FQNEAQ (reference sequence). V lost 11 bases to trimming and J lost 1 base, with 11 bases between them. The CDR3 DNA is TGTGCCGCATCCAGAAGGAACACCGGGGAGCTGTTTTTT. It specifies CAASRRNTGELFF.

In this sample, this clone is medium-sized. CDR3 DNA: TGTGCCAGCAGCTTGGTGTTAGCGGGAGGTCACAATGAGCAGTTCTTC. It encodes CASSLVLAGGHNEQFF. This chain links TRBV5-4 with TRBJ2-1, with 10 positions matching TRBD2. V shed 0 bases, J shed 5 bases, and the junction held 5 bases outside the gene matches. The CDR3 runs to 16 residues. Germline CDR1 SGHNT, CDR2 YYREEE (reference sequence).

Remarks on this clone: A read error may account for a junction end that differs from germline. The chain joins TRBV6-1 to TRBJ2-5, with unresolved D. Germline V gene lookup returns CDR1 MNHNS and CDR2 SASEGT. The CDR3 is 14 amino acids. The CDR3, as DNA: TGTGCCAGCAGCGAAGGCAGGTACCAAGAGACCCAGTACTTC. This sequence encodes CASSEGRYQETQYF.

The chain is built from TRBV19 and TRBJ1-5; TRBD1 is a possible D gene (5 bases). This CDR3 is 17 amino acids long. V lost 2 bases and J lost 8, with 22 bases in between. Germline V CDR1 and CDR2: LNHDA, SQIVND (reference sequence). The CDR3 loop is CASSILEGGAGKKPQHF. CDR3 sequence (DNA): TGTGCCAGTAGTATATTGGAAGGAGGGGCTGGTAAAAAGCCCCAGCATTTT.

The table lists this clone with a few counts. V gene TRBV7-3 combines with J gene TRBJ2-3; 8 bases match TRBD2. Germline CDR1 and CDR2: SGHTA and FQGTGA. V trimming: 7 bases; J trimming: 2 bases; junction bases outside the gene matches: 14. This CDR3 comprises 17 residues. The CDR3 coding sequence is TGTGCCAGCACCATCCCGCCGGGGGGGATGTTCACAGATACGCAGTATTTT. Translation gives CASTIPPGGMFTDTQYF. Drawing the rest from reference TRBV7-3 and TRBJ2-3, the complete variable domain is GAGVSQTPSNKVTEKGKYVELRCDPISGHTALYWYRQSLGQGPEFLIYFQGTGAADDSGLPNDRFFAVRPEGSVSTLKIQRTERGDSAVYLCASTIPPGGMFTDTQYFGPGTRLTVL.

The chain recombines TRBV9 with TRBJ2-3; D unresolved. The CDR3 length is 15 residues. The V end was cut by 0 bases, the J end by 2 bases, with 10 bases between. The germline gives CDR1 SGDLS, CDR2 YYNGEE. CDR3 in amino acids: CASSVGVVPTDTQYF. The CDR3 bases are TGTGCCAGCAGCGTAGGAGTGGTCCCCACAGATACGCAGTATTTT.

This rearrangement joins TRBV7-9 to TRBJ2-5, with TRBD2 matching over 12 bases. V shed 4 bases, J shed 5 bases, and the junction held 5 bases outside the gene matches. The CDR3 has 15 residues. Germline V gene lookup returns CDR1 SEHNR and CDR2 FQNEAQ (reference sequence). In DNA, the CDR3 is TGTGCCAGCAGCTCAGCGCTAGCGGGAGGGGAGACCCAGTACTTC. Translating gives CASSSALAGGETQYF.

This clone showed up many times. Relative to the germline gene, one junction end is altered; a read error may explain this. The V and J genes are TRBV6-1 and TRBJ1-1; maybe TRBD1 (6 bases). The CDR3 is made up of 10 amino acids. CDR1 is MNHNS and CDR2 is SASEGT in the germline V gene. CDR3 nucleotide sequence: TGTGCCAGCAGTGATGGACAGCCATCCTTT. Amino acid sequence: CASSDGQPSF.

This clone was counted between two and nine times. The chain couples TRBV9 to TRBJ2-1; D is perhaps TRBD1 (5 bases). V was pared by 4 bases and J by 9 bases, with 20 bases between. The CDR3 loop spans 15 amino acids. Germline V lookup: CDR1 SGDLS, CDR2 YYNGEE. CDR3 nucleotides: TGTGCCAGCAGCACAGGACCAATAGATTATCGTGAGCAGTTCTTC. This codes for CASSTGPIDYREQFF.

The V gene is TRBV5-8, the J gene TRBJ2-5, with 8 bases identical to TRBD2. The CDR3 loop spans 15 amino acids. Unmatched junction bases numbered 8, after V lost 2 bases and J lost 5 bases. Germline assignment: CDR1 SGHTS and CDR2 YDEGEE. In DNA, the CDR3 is TGTGCCAGCAGCTTTGGGGAGCGGGAGTGGGAGACCCAGTACTTC. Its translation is CASSFGEREWETQYF. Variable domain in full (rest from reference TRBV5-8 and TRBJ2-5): EAGVTQSPTHLIKTRGQQATLRCSPISGHTSVYWYQQALGLGLQFLLWYDEGEERNRGNFPPRFSGRQFPNYSSELNVNALELEDSALYLCASSFGEREWETQYFGPGTRLLVL.